Included here is one T cell receptor beta chain sequence, with context. Antigen unknown. This record belongs to a study of OX40 agonist ivuxolimab in advanced cancers. Study in general: The diagnoses of dose-escalation patients were hepatocellular carcinoma, melanoma, renal cell or head and neck cancer. The mean age was roughly 60 years, ranging from 23 to 79, with about 87% of participants male.

Overall study findings and caveats: Researchers report that CD8+ T cells had, on average, more expanded clones than CD4+.

The germline V gene has CDR1 SEHNR and CDR2 FQNEAQ (reference sequence). V lost 6 bases to trimming and J lost 3 bases; unmatched junction nucleotides: 7. The CDR3 is 17 residues long. The method was immunoSEQ multiplex PCR; TCRdb's version includes in-frame clones alone and lacks a portion of them. The table lists 40,000 to 45,000 clones, 87% of them singletons. Patients were ineligible given autoimmune disease history or systemic immunosuppression. This specimen was CD4+ or CD8+ T cells sorted from blood, taken in a trial of the OX40 agonist ivuxolimab. The chain carries TRBV7-9 and TRBJ2-1; 14 bases fit TRBD2. The sequence derives from an adult with an advanced solid tumor such as melanoma, head and neck, liver or kidney cancer. The CDR3 protein is CASRRLAGGPSYNEQFF. The CDR3 DNA reads as TGTGCCAGCAGGCGACTAGCGGGAGGGCCGAGCTACAATGAGCAGTTCTTC. Together with reference TRBV7-9 and TRBJ2-1, the CDR3 gives the full variable domain: DTGVSQNPRHKITKRGQNVTFRCDPISEHNRLYWYRQTLGQGPEFLTYFQNEAQLEKSRLLSDRFSAERPKGSFSTLEIQRTEQGDSAMYLCASRRLAGGPSYNEQFFGPGTRLTVL.